This T cell receptor beta chain derives from a study of T cell clones after liver transplantation. Study results and limitations: In two subjects, few donor cells limited the measurable donor-reactive repertoire.

Only in-frame clones appear in the TCRdb table, and some are missing; sequencing was by immunoSEQ multiplex PCR. The sample holds 70,000 or so clones, more than 75% seen once. This clone was observed a single time. What it recognizes is unknown. V was pared by 6 bases and J by 0 bases, with 7 bases of the junction left unmatched. Germline-derived CDR1 and CDR2 are LNHDA and SQIVND (reference sequence). This CDR3 contains 17 residues. The chain is built from TRBV19 and TRBJ2-7, with TRBD2 matching 14 bases. This sequence was found in a human donor who received a liver transplant. Sequenced here: CD4+ T cells from blood, sampled before liver transplant. The CDR3 DNA sequence: TGTGCCAGTAGCAGGGGACTAGCGGGAGCGAGCTCCTACGAGCAGTACTTC. This sequence encodes CASSRGLAGASSYEQYF.